The 10 T cell receptor beta chains presented below share a single source sample, sequenced in a study of graft-versus-host responses after intestinal transplantation (dated by TCRdb to about 2021). The antigens these receptors bind are not known. The time point label corresponds to: cells obtained before transplantation from donor or recipient. Libraries were made using the immunoSEQ multiplex PCR assay. TCRdb carries this immuneACCESS record with in-frame sequences only. Its versions omit some clonotypes, under half of them owing to an unresolved V gene in the studies checked, with the rest unexplained. Here the sample has fewer than 120,000 clones; 85% to 95% occur a single time. 0.4% to 0.55% of the sample goes to the ten largest clones. The sequencing here drew on unstimulated CD8+ T cells sorted from spleen or lymph node cells, taken before intestinal transplant. The source of these receptors is a human donor who received an intestinal transplant.

The gene calls are TRBV16 and TRBJ1-5, with D tentatively TRBD1 (5 bases). CDR3 length equals 15 residues. Trimming removed 0 bases from V and 4 bases from J, with 10 bases in between. CDR1 KGHSY and CDR2 FQNENV come from the germline V gene. The CDR3 spells CASSQSGTLNQPQHF. CDR3 in DNA: TGTGCCAGCAGCCAATCAGGGACTCTTAATCAGCCCCAGCATTTT.

This clone was seen only once. Here the CDR3 DNA reads TGTGCCAGCAGCGTAGCTAGCGGGAGTGGCGTGAGGAATGAGCAGTTCTTC. Translated: CASSVASGSGVRNEQFF. The V gene is TRBV9, the J gene TRBJ2-1, with TRBD2 identical over 10 bases. The CDR3 is 17 amino acids. V lost 0 bases, J lost 7 bases, and 10 bases stayed unmatched. In germline, CDR1 is SGDLS, CDR2 YYNGEE.

CDR3 bases: TGTGCCAGCAGCTCGTCAAACTACGAGCAGTACTTC. It encodes CASSSSNYEQYF. The V and J genes are TRBV11-2 and TRBJ2-7; the D is unclear. The V and J ends lost 4 bases and 3 bases respectively, with 7 bases between them. Germline loops: CDR1 SGHAT, CDR2 FQNNGV. The length of the CDR3 is 12 residues.

The chain carries TRBV28 and TRBJ2-4; either TRBD1 or TRBD2 may supply D (5 bases each). The germline V and J ends were trimmed by 10 bases and 0 bases, with 10 bases remaining between them. The CDR3 runs to 13 residues. Germline CDR1 and CDR2: MDHEN and SYDVKM. The CDR3 DNA reads as TGTGCCACGGGGACCTTAGCCAAAAACATTCAGTACTTC. It is translated as CATGTLAKNIQYF.

The chain combines TRBV9 with TRBJ2-3; TRBD2 agrees at 10 bases. This CDR3 region has 16 residues. The V segment lost 4 bases and the J segment 1 base; nucleotides outside the gene matches: 6. Per the germline V gene, CDR1 is SGDLS and CDR2 is YYNGEE. The CDR3 DNA is TGTGCCAGCAGCCCTCGGACTAGCGGTCGCACAGATACGCAGTATTTT. Encoded protein: CASSPRTSGRTDTQYF.

The V call is TRBV12-5, the J call TRBJ2-7; D gene uncertain. From germline, CDR1 is LGHNT and CDR2 FRNRAP. Trimming took off 1 base at V and 3 bases at J, with 10 bases between the two ends. The CDR3 consists of 14 residues. CDR3 sequence reads: CASGLEGRGYEQYF. The CDR3 DNA sequence: TGTGCTAGTGGTTTGGAAGGTAGAGGCTACGAGCAGTACTTC.

The chain couples TRBV27 to TRBJ2-3; 9 bases fit TRBD2. This CDR3 has 15 amino acids. CDR1 MNHEY and CDR2 SMNVEV come from the germline V gene (reference sequence). J lost 0 bases, V lost 3 bases, and 1 base had no gene match. The CDR3 is CASSFLAGSTDTQYF. The CDR3 bases are TGTGCCAGCAGTTTCCTAGCGGGGAGCACAGATACGCAGTATTTT.

This rearrangement joins TRBV30 to TRBJ2-7, with D uncertain. The germline gives CDR1 GTSNPN, CDR2 SVGIG (reference sequence). The CDR3 loop spans 13 amino acids. V was shortened by 0 bases and J by 2 bases, with 8 bases between the two germline ends. This chain's CDR3 is CAWSVSGTYEQYF. Written as DNA, the CDR3 is TGTGCCTGGAGTGTGTCTGGGACCTACGAGCAGTACTTC.

The chain recombines TRBV19 with TRBJ1-1; the D is unclear. The V and J ends lost 0 bases and 1 base respectively, with 9 bases between them. Germline-derived CDR1 and CDR2 are LNHDA and SQIVND (reference sequence). The CDR3 has 15 residues. This chain's CDR3 is CASSIDGQPNTEAFF. Written as DNA, the CDR3 is TGTGCCAGTAGTATAGATGGCCAACCGAACACTGAAGCTTTCTTT.

Only one count was recorded for this clone. The chain uses TRBV23-1 and TRBJ2-7, with D unresolved. TRBV23-1 is known as an ORF, though its function is uncertain. This CDR3 has 16 amino acids. The germline V and J ends were trimmed by 0 bases and 2 bases, with 14 bases remaining between them. CDR3 sequence: CASSQSRRLGTYEQYF. DNA for the CDR3: TGCGCCAGCAGTCAATCGCGTCGTCTGGGAACCTACGAGCAGTACTTC.